The clone carrying this T cell receptor beta chain has only a few counts. Its antigen is currently unknown. A second 7 to 11 cycle PCR used barcoded and J-beta primers. All cDNA molecules were each tagged by a template-switch adaptor with 12 random nucleotides. A single record per CDR3 protein comes from TCRdb applying MiXCR to the 5' RACE reads. The sample yields 850,000 to 1,000,000 distinct CDR3 sequences, around 48% seen once. The sample is drawn from a study of blood T cells in healthy people across ages. The length of the CDR3 is 14 residues. CDR1 is SQVTM and CDR2 is ANQGSEA in the germline V gene. Trimming at V came to 6 bases and at J to 7 bases, leaving 13 bases not matched to a gene. General study points: Fewer expanded clones and more diversity marked long-lived versus aged donors. The authors considered diversity estimates from one million T cells to be underestimates.

Ten milliliters was the volume of peripheral blood drawn from each donor. The receptor was isolated from a man aged 25 to 40 in good health. The J gene is TRBJ1-2, the V gene TRBV29-1; 8 bases are shared with TRBD1. Sequenced material: blood. The CDR3 loop reads CSVLFGDRSGGYTF. The CDR3 nucleotides are TGCAGCGTACTGTTCGGGGACAGGAGTGGTGGCTACACCTTC.